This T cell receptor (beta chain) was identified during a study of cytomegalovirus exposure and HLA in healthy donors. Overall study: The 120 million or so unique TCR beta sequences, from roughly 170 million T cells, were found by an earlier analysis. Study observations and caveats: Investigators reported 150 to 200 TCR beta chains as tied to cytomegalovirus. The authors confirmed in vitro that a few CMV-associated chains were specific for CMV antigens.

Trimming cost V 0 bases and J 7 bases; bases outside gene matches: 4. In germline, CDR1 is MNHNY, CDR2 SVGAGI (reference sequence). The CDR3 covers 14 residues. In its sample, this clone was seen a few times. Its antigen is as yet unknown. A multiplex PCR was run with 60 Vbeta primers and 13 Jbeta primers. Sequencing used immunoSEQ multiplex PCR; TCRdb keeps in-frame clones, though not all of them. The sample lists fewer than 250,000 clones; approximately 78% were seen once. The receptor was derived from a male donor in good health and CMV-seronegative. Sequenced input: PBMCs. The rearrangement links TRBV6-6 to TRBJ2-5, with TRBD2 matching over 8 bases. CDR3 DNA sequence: TGTGCCAGCAGTTACTCGGTCCTAGCGGGGACCCAGTACTTC. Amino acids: CASSYSVLAGTQYF.